This is a list of T cell receptor beta chains from one sample in a study of CD8+CD57+ T cells in acquired aplastic anemia. Each CDR3 protein gets one entry after TCRdb re-called the reads with MiXCR. Of around 68,000 distinct CDR3 sequences listed, 45% to 55% are singletons. Sequences were obtained from sorted CD4+, CD8+, or CD8+CD57+ T cells (not recorded which) from PBMCs. These receptors originate from a human donor in good health, serving as a control. CDR3s include the opening cysteine and the closing phenylalanine or tryptophan. A D gene is named only where the DNA matches it firmly. Clone size is shown for a subset of rows, as once, few, many or a class of expanded clone.

j_gene: TRBJ2-6
abundance: NA
v_gene: TRBV5-5
d_gene: NA
CDR3nt: TGTGCCAGCAGCTTGGCCGCGGGACAGCGGGCCAACGTCCTGACTTTC
CDR3aa: CASSLAAGQRANVLTF

j_gene: TRBJ1-2
abundance: many
v_gene: TRBV5-4
d_gene: NA
CDR3nt: TGTGCCAGCAGCCGAGGGACGGACTATAATGGCTACACCTTC
CDR3aa: CASSRGTDYNGYTF

j_gene: TRBJ2-1
abundance: NA
v_gene: TRBV7-1
d_gene: TRBD2
CDR3nt: TGTGCCAGCAGCTCCGATAGGACAGTAGCGGGGGGGACTTACAATGAGCAGTTCTTC
CDR3aa: CASSSDRTVAGGTYNEQFF

j_gene: TRBJ2-1
abundance: NA
v_gene: TRBV24-1
d_gene: NA
CDR3nt: TGTGCCACCAGTGTATATGATGAGCAGTTCTTC
CDR3aa: CATSVYDEQFF

j_gene: TRBJ2-3
abundance: NA
v_gene: TRBV29-1
d_gene: TRBD2
CDR3nt: TGCAGCGAAGGACTAGCAGATACGCAGTATTTT
CDR3aa: CSEGLADTQYF

j_gene: TRBJ2-3
abundance: many
v_gene: TRBV10-3
d_gene: TRBD2
CDR3nt: TGTGCCAGCAGTGAGACTAGCGGGGGGGGCACAGATACGCAGTATTTT
CDR3aa: CASSETSGGGTDTQYF

j_gene: TRBJ1-5
abundance: NA
v_gene: TRBV20-1
d_gene: NA
CDR3nt: TGCAGTGCTAGAGCATCGGGCCCGTATCAGCCCCAGCATTTT
CDR3aa: CSARASGPYQPQHF

j_gene: TRBJ1-6
abundance: many
v_gene: TRBV7-9
d_gene: NA
CDR3nt: TGTGCCAGCAGCCAAAAGACAGTCTATAATTCACCCCTCCACTTT
CDR3aa: CASSQKTVYNSPLHF

j_gene: TRBJ1-6
abundance: NA
v_gene: TRBV2
d_gene: NA
CDR3nt: TGTGCCAGCAGTGTCGGGGGGGGAGAGAATTCACCCCTCCACTTT
CDR3aa: CASSVGGGENSPLHF

j_gene: TRBJ1-2
abundance: few
v_gene: TRBV7-8
d_gene: TRBD1
CDR3nt: TGTGCCAGCAGCCGGACAGGGGGCTATGGCTACACCTTC
CDR3aa: CASSRTGGYGYTF

j_gene: TRBJ1-1
abundance: NA
v_gene: TRBV19
d_gene: NA
CDR3nt: TGTGCCAGTACCCAAAACACTGAAGCTTTCTTT
CDR3aa: CASTQNTEAFF

j_gene: TRBJ1-2
abundance: NA
v_gene: TRBV6-1
d_gene: NA
CDR3nt: TGTGCCAGCAGTCCTACAGTGGGGGGTTTGCTCTATGGCCACACCTTC
CDR3aa: CASSPTVGGLLYGHTF

j_gene: TRBJ2-3
abundance: NA
v_gene: TRBV29-1
d_gene: NA
CDR3nt: TGCAGCGTTGAGGGTCTAGAGGCAGATACGCAGTATTTT
CDR3aa: CSVEGLEADTQYF

j_gene: TRBJ1-3
abundance: few
v_gene: TRBV6-5
d_gene: NA
CDR3nt: TGTGCCAGCAGTTTCGGGGACCGGGCCGCCTCTGGAAACACCATATATTTT
CDR3aa: CASSFGDRAASGNTIYF

j_gene: TRBJ1-2
abundance: NA
v_gene: TRBV7-6
d_gene: NA
CDR3nt: TGTGCCATTGGGCAGGATAACTATGGCTACACCTTC
CDR3aa: CAIGQDNYGYTF

j_gene: TRBJ2-1
abundance: few
v_gene: TRBV7-8
d_gene: TRBD2
CDR3nt: TGTGCCGGGCAAGGGGAGGGAGGGGACGAGCAGTTCTTC
CDR3aa: CAGQGEGGDEQFF

j_gene: TRBJ2-1
abundance: NA
v_gene: TRBV24-1
d_gene: NA
CDR3nt: TGTGCCACCAGTGATGTGCAGAGCTCCTACAATGAGCAGTTCTTC
CDR3aa: CATSDVQSSYNEQFF

j_gene: TRBJ1-1
abundance: many
v_gene: TRBV7-9
d_gene: NA
CDR3nt: TGTGCCAGCAGCTTAGGGCTCACGAACACTGAAGCTTTCTTT
CDR3aa: CASSLGLTNTEAFF

j_gene: TRBJ1-6
abundance: NA
v_gene: TRBV20-1
d_gene: NA
CDR3nt: TGCAGTGCTAGAGAGGTAGTGAATTCACCCCTCCACTTT
CDR3aa: CSAREVVNSPLHF

j_gene: TRBJ2-2
abundance: NA
v_gene: TRBV5-4
d_gene: NA
CDR3nt: TGTGCCAGCAGCTTCACGACGCAAACCGGGGAGCTGTTTTTT
CDR3aa: CASSFTTQTGELFF

j_gene: TRBJ2-6
abundance: NA
v_gene: TRBV10-3
d_gene: NA
CDR3nt: TGTGCCAGCAGCCCCCTAACAGGGTCTGGGGCCAACGTCCTGACTTTC
CDR3aa: CASSPLTGSGANVLTF

j_gene: TRBJ1-1
abundance: NA
v_gene: TRBV20-1
d_gene: NA
CDR3nt: TGTAGTGCCCTCTATATCGCTGAAGCTTTCTTT
CDR3aa: CSALYIAEAFF

j_gene: TRBJ1-6
abundance: NA
v_gene: TRBV15
d_gene: NA
CDR3nt: TGTGCCACCAGCAGAGAGGGCAGGGAAAATTCACCCCTCCACTTT
CDR3aa: CATSREGRENSPLHF

j_gene: TRBJ1-1
abundance: medium-sized
v_gene: TRBV7-3
d_gene: NA
CDR3nt: TGTGCCAGCAGCCAGGCACTGAACACTGAAGCTTTCTTT
CDR3aa: CASSQALNTEAFF

j_gene: TRBJ2-3
abundance: many
v_gene: TRBV4-2
d_gene: TRBD2
CDR3nt: TGTGCCAGCAGCCAAGAAGGGACTAGCGGCGCAGATACGCAGTATTTT
CDR3aa: CASSQEGTSGADTQYF

j_gene: TRBJ2-7
abundance: many
v_gene: TRBV14
d_gene: NA
CDR3nt: TGTGCCAGCAGCCACCGACAGGGAGGGTCCTACGAGCAGTACTTC
CDR3aa: CASSHRQGGSYEQYF

j_gene: TRBJ1-1
abundance: many
v_gene: TRBV2
d_gene: TRBD1
CDR3nt: TGTGCCAGCGCCCTACCGACAGGGACTATTGAAGCTTTCTTT
CDR3aa: CASALPTGTIEAFF

j_gene: TRBJ1-6
abundance: NA
v_gene: TRBV19
d_gene: TRBD1
CDR3nt: TGTGCCAGTAGTATCGCCGGGACAGGGAATTCACCCCTCCACTTT
CDR3aa: CASSIAGTGNSPLHF

j_gene: TRBJ2-1
abundance: NA
v_gene: TRBV29-1
d_gene: TRBD1
CDR3nt: TGCAGCGTTCAGGGGGATTTGGATGAGCAGTTCTTC
CDR3aa: CSVQGDLDEQFF

j_gene: TRBJ1-1
abundance: many
v_gene: TRBV7-2
d_gene: NA
CDR3nt: TGTGCCAGCAGCTGGAACAGCGAACCTAACACTGAAGCTTTCTTT
CDR3aa: CASSWNSEPNTEAFF